The 20 T cell receptor beta chains below all came from one sample that was sequenced in a study of CD8+CD57+ T cells in acquired aplastic anemia. Genomic DNA provided the template from which TCR beta VDJ and CDR3 profiles were obtained. From the reads, TCRdb called clonotypes with MiXCR, one entry per CDR3 protein. The repertoire holds 400,000 to 600,000 distinct CDR3 sequences, with roughly 34% as singletons. The sequenced patients had an expansion of CD8+CD57+ cells seen by flow cytometry. Sample: sorted CD4+, CD8+, or CD8+CD57+ T cells (not recorded which) from PBMCs. The receptors were sampled from a human donor with aplastic anemia.

The chain links TRBV10-3 to TRBJ2-1, with 8 positions matching TRBD1. The CDR3 covers 13 residues. V lost 5 bases to trimming and J lost 10 bases; unmatched junction nucleotides: 7. The germline V gene encodes CDR1 ENHRY and CDR2 SYGVKD. CDR3 in amino acids: CAISSGQDAEQFF. The CDR3 nucleotides are TGTGCCATCAGTTCGGGACAGGACGCAGAGCAGTTCTTC.

Note on this clonotype: Sequence at one end of the junction differs from germline and may be a read error. The chain is built from TRBV11-2 and TRBJ2-5; D may be TRBD2 (6 bases). The germline V gene has CDR1 SGHAT and CDR2 FQNNGV. This CDR3 has 13 amino acids. The CDR3 loop is CASSLDRRETQHF. The CDR3 nucleotides read TGTGCCAGCAGCTTAGATCGGAGGGAGACCCAGCACTTC. The variable domain in full, completed from reference TRBV11-2 and TRBJ2-5, reads EAGVAQSPRYKIIEKRQSVAFWCNPISGHATLYWYQQILGQGPKLLIQFQNNGVVDDSQLPKDRFSAERLKGVDSTLKIQPAKLEDSAVYLCASSLDRRETQHFGPGTRLLVL.

In this sample, this clonotype turned up many times. The chain combines TRBV7-8 with TRBJ1-5; no clear D. This CDR3 has 14 residues. Trimming removed 1 base from V and 5 bases from J, with 9 bases in between. CDR1 is SGHVS, CDR2 FQNEAQ, per germline. The CDR3 region has the DNA TGTGCCAGCAGCTTAGGAACACCCGATCAGCCCCAGCATTTT. It encodes CASSLGTPDQPQHF.

This clonotype has a count of ten or more. The CDR3 spells CASSGGRAQETQYF. In nucleotides, the CDR3 is TGTGCCAGCAGTGGGGGCAGGGCTCAAGAGACCCAGTACTTC. The rearrangement uses TRBV2 and TRBJ2-5; D is perhaps TRBD1 (5 bases). V was trimmed by 4 bases and J by 2 bases, leaving 11 bases between them. The CDR3 contains 14 residues. Germline V gene data show CDR1 as SNHLY and CDR2 as FYNNEI.

This rearrangement joins TRBV15 to TRBJ2-5, with a possible D match to TRBD2 (5 bases). V was pared by 1 base and J by 4 bases, with 10 bases between. Germline values: CDR1 LNHNV, CDR2 YYDKDF (reference sequence). There are 14 residues in the CDR3. As DNA, the CDR3 is TGTGCCACCAGCAGAGCGGGGTTAAGAGAGACCCAGTACTTC. The encoded protein is CATSRAGLRETQYF.

In this sample, this clonotype turned up many times. This chain uses TRBV24-1 with TRBJ1-4; D perhaps matches TRBD1 (5 bases). CDR1 and CDR2 from the germline V gene are KGHDR and SFDVKD. This CDR3 has 15 residues. Trimming cost V 4 bases and J 3 bases, with 11 bases left between them. The CDR3 DNA reads TGTGCCACCAGTGACCAGACAGCCTCTAATGAAAAACTGTTTTTT. It translates to CATSDQTASNEKLFF.

In this sample, this clonotype turned up many times. The chain links TRBV29-1 to TRBJ2-1, with 12 bases that match TRBD2. The CDR3 spans 14 residues. Germline V gene data show CDR1 as SQVTM and CDR2 as ANQGSEA. J lost 16 bases, V lost 3 bases, and 13 bases had no gene match. The CDR3: CSVDRLAGAPTHFF. The CDR3 DNA is TGCAGCGTTGATAGACTAGCGGGAGCTCCTACACACTTCTTC.

Remarks on this clonotype: A much bigger clone sits one base away, suggesting this may be a read error. No conserved phenylalanine or tryptophan is present at the end of the CDR3, so a read error is the likely explanation. V is TRBV14 and J is TRBJ2-7; D is uncertain. This CDR3 spans 13 amino acids. Germline V gene sequence: CDR1 SGHDN, CDR2 FVKESK. V was pared by 3 bases and J by 6 bases, with 12 bases between. DNA for the CDR3: TGTGCCAGCAGCCAGGACCTCACTTCCGAGCAGTACCTC. Protein product: CASSQDLTSEQYL.

Concerning this clonotype: The junction differs from germline at one of its ends, possibly a read error. This chain joins TRBV20-1 and TRBJ1-1, with D maybe TRBD1 (6 bases). Germline V CDR1 and CDR2: DFQATT, SNEGSKA (reference sequence). This CDR3 has 13 amino acids. The CDR3 reads CAGGGAGYTEAFF. DNA of the CDR3: TGTGCCGGCGGGGGGGCAGGTTACACTGAAGCTTTCTTT.

V usage is TRBV7-9 and J usage is TRBJ1-6; D ambiguous. Germline lookup yields CDR1 SEHNR and CDR2 FQNEAQ (reference sequence). The CDR3 contains 15 residues. With 5 bases removed from V and 10 bases from J, the gap between germline ends came to 18 bases. Here the CDR3 DNA reads TGTGCCAGCAGCCCTGTCGGGCAGCCGGGCTCACCCCTCCACTTT. This translates into CASSPVGQPGSPLHF.

V is TRBV6-1 and J is TRBJ1-1; D is unresolved. V was clipped by 5 bases and J by 0 bases, with 13 bases between them. The CDR3 totals 15 residues. Germline V gives CDR1 MNHNS, CDR2 SASEGT. The CDR3: CASSRNSLLNTEAFF. CDR3 in DNA: TGTGCCAGCAGTAGAAACAGCCTTCTGAACACTGAAGCTTTCTTT.

As DNA, the CDR3 is TGCAGCGTTGACAGGGGGATGGTAGAGACCCAGTACTTC. Translated, it gives CSVDRGMVETQYF. The gene calls are TRBV29-1 and TRBJ2-5; 7 bases agree with TRBD1. V trimming: 3 bases; J trimming: 4 bases; junction bases outside the gene matches: 5. The CDR3 has 13 residues. CDR1 and CDR2 (germline): SQVTM, ANQGSEA.

The chain is built from TRBV30 and TRBJ1-2, with D uncertain. Germline V gives CDR1 GTSNPN, CDR2 SVGIG (reference sequence). This CDR3 contains 12 residues. The V end lost 1 base, the J end lost 4 bases, and 7 bases lay between the germline ends. The CDR3, as DNA: TGTGCCTGGAGTGATAAGATCTATGGCTACACCTTC. It yields the protein CAWSDKIYGYTF.

This clonotype was seen many times. CDR3 coding DNA: TGTGCCACCGCCAGGGTAGTACGCGGGGAGCTGTTTTTT. Translated, it gives CATARVVRGELFF. The V and J genes are TRBV15 and TRBJ2-2; maybe TRBD1 (5 bases). The germline V gene has CDR1 LNHNV and CDR2 YYDKDF (reference sequence). The CDR3 extends over 13 amino acids. The ends were cut back, 8 bases at V and 7 bases at J, with 14 bases in the middle.

This clonotype was picked up many times. V is TRBV20-1 and J is TRBJ1-6; possible D gene TRBD1, 5 bases. The CDR3 loop spans 18 amino acids. V was pared by 6 bases and J by 3 bases, with 24 bases between. Germline V gives CDR1 DFQATT, CDR2 SNEGSKA (reference sequence). CDR3 residues: CSASRGRNSGHYNSPLHF. In nucleotides, the CDR3 is TGCAGTGCCTCTAGGGGCAGGAACTCGGGCCACTATAATTCACCCCTCCACTTT.

This clonotype has at least ten counts. The chain links TRBV24-1 to TRBJ1-5; D is undetermined. The CDR3 runs 15 residues. The V and J ends lost 9 bases and 3 bases respectively, with 17 bases between them. The V gene's germline CDR1 is KGHDR and CDR2 SFDVKD. As DNA, the CDR3 is TGTGCCACCTCTCCCGGGGTCTCCTACAATCAGCCCCAGCATTTT. Translated: CATSPGVSYNQPQHF.

This clonotype has more than one count but fewer than ten. J is TRBJ2-3 and V is TRBV9, with D possibly matching TRBD2 (6 bases). Trimming cost V 3 bases and J 0 bases, with 17 bases left between them. The germline V gene has CDR1 SGDLS and CDR2 YYNGEE. CDR3 length: 17 residues. The CDR3 DNA reads as TGTGCCAGCAGCGCGCTGGAGGGCCAGATAAGCACAGATACGCAGTATTTT. This gives the protein CASSALEGQISTDTQYF.

This rearrangement joins TRBV20-1 to TRBJ2-1, with 7 bases fitting TRBD1. With V trimmed by 2 bases and J by 4 bases, 11 bases remained unmatched. The CDR3 runs to 16 residues. The V gene's germline CDR1 is DFQATT and CDR2 SNEGSKA (reference sequence). In DNA, the CDR3 is TGCAGTGCTAGAAGTTCGACAGGGTTGTCTTACAATGAGCAGTTCTTC. Its protein is CSARSSTGLSYNEQFF.

This clonotype was counted only a few times. This chain uses TRBV9 with TRBJ1-6; D possibly corresponds to TRBD1 (5 bases). The CDR3 is 18 amino acids. The V gene lost 4 bases and the J gene lost 7 bases, with 24 bases spanning the gap. Germline CDR1 and CDR2: SGDLS and YYNGEE. The CDR3, as DNA: TGTGCCAGCAGCCGCCTCCCGGTTCAGGGCGATTTAAATTCACCCCTCCACTTT. Its translation is CASSRLPVQGDLNSPLHF.

V is TRBV20-1 and J is TRBJ2-1; unclear D gene. Germline V lookup: CDR1 DFQATT, CDR2 SNEGSKA (reference sequence). Trimming left V 0 bases short and J 10 bases short, with 10 bases between. The CDR3 sequence is 12 residues long. The CDR3: CSARDEVREQFF. CDR3 sequence (DNA): TGCAGTGCTAGAGATGAGGTCAGGGAGCAGTTCTTC.